One and the same sample provided the 22 T cell receptor beta chains below, sequenced in a study of cytomegalovirus exposure and HLA in healthy donors. TCRdb's copy holds only in-frame clones and misses some; the assay was immunoSEQ multiplex PCR. The sample yields 140,000 to 150,000 clones, around 90% seen once. Sequenced input: PBMCs. These TCRs come from a man aged 18 to 29 in good health and CMV-seropositive.

In its sample, this clone was seen a few times. The chain links TRBV14 to TRBJ1-2; D is unresolved. V shed 0 bases and J shed 4 bases, with 9 bases lying between them. The CDR3 contains 14 residues. Germline CDR1 reads SGHDN; CDR2 reads FVKESK. The CDR3 bases are TGTGCCAGCAGCCAAGATGGTACAGTCTATGGCTACACCTTC. This sequence encodes CASSQDGTVYGYTF. The complete variable domain, with remaining parts taken from reference TRBV14 and TRBJ1-2, reads EAGVTQFPSHSVIEKGQTVTLRCDPISGHDNLYWYRRVMGKEIKFLLHFVKESKQDESGMPNNRFLAERTGGTYSTLKVQPAELEDSGVYFCASSQDGTVYGYTFGSGTRLTVV.

In this sample, this clone turned up once. The chain joins TRBV6-5 to TRBJ1-2; 7 nucleotides align to TRBD1. The CDR3 runs to 13 residues. Germline V gene data show CDR1 as MNHEY and CDR2 as SVGAGI. Trimming took 5 bases from V and 4 from J; bases not matched to a gene: 4. DNA of the CDR3: TGTGCCAGCAGTGGGGACAGTTTCTATGGCTACACCTTC. It translates to CASSGDSFYGYTF.

The chain combines TRBV5-4 with TRBJ2-7; D gene ambiguous. This CDR3 has 13 amino acids. Trimming removed 3 bases at V and 4 bases at J, with 11 bases between. Germline V gene sequence: CDR1 SGHNT, CDR2 YYREEE (reference sequence). The CDR3 region is CASSSNTRYEQYF. CDR3 DNA sequence: TGTGCCAGCAGCTCAAACACCCGATACGAGCAGTACTTC. The full variable domain, its missing parts supplied by reference TRBV5-4 and TRBJ2-7, is ETGVTQSPTHLIKTRGQQVTLRCSSQSGHNTVSWYQQALGQGPQFIFQYYREEENGRGNFPPRFSGLQFPNYSSELNVNALELDDSALYLCASSSNTRYEQYFGPGTRLTVT.

This chain links TRBV7-6 with TRBJ2-5; D is unclear. CDR3 length: 14 residues. Germline V gene lookup returns CDR1 SGHVS and CDR2 FNYEAQ. V lost 2 bases, J lost 4 bases, and 11 bases lay in between. The CDR3 spells CASSLNFALETQYF. CDR3 coding DNA: TGTGCCAGCAGCTTAAACTTCGCATTAGAGACCCAGTACTTC.

This chain joins TRBV5-6 and TRBJ2-5, with D possibly TRBD1 on 6 matching bases. The germline gives CDR1 SGHDT, CDR2 YYEEEE. The CDR3 is made up of 15 amino acids. V shed 5 bases and J shed 4 bases, with 18 bases lying between them. The CDR3 here is CASRFQGLSRETQYF. The CDR3 DNA follows: TGTGCCAGCAGGTTCCAGGGGCTCTCGAGAGAGACCCAGTACTTC.

V is TRBV19 and J is TRBJ2-7, with TRBD2 identical over 10 bases. V was pared by 3 bases and J by 2 bases, with 1 base of the junction left unmatched. The CDR3 runs 14 residues. CDR1 and CDR2 (germline): LNHDA, SQIVND (reference sequence). CDR3 residues: CASSITSGTYEQYF. The CDR3 nucleotides are TGTGCCAGTAGTATCACTAGCGGGACCTACGAGCAGTACTTC. The full variable domain, in which reference TRBV19 and TRBJ2-7 provide the parts outside the CDR3, is DGGITQSPKYLFRKEGQNVTLSCEQNLNHDAMYWYRQDPGQGLRLIYYSQIVNDFQKGDIAEGYSVSREKKESFPLTVTSAQKNPTAFYLCASSITSGTYEQYFGPGTRLTVT.

This clone was detected a few times. The chain has TRBV15 and TRBJ1-2, with D perhaps TRBD1 (5 bases). This CDR3 contains 16 residues. V lost 0 bases to trimming and J lost 4 bases, with 15 bases between them. Germline assignment: CDR1 LNHNV and CDR2 YYDKDF (reference sequence). CDR3 nucleotide sequence: TGTGCCACCAGCAGAGATACGGGGGTGACGGCCTATGGCTACACCTTC. As protein: CATSRDTGVTAYGYTF.

The chain recombines TRBV7-9 with TRBJ2-1, with 7 bases lining up with TRBD2. From germline, CDR1 is SEHNR and CDR2 FQNEAQ (reference sequence). The J segment lost 8 bases and the V segment lost 0 bases, leaving 10 bases of the junction unmatched. The CDR3 covers 16 residues. Here the CDR3 reads CASSLASSGAGYEQFF. In nucleotides, the CDR3 is TGTGCCAGCAGCTTAGCGTCGAGCGGGGCTGGTTATGAGCAGTTCTTC. Looking up the rest from reference TRBV7-9 and TRBJ2-1 gives the full variable domain: DTGVSQNPRHKITKRGQNVTFRCDPISEHNRLYWYRQTLGQGPEFLTYFQNEAQLEKSRLLSDRFSAERPKGSFSTLEIQRTEQGDSAMYLCASSLASSGAGYEQFFGPGTRLTVL.

The chain couples TRBV16 to TRBJ2-1; D may be TRBD2 (5 bases). The CDR3 totals 15 residues. Trimming took 3 bases from V and 6 from J, leaving 15 bases between them. The germline V gene encodes CDR1 KGHSY and CDR2 FQNENV. The CDR3 sequence: CASSHNRGRGNEQFF. The CDR3 DNA reads as TGTGCCAGCAGCCATAATCGGGGTCGAGGCAATGAGCAGTTCTTC.

The genes are TRBV7-9 and TRBJ2-1; 14 nucleotides agree with TRBD2. After removal of 4 bases from V and 7 bases from J, the junction contained 6 bases not matched to a gene. This CDR3 is built from 16 residues. Germline V gene lookup returns CDR1 SEHNR and CDR2 FQNEAQ (reference sequence). The DNA for the CDR3 is TGTGCCAGCAGCTCGATCTGGACTAGCGGGAGGAATGAGCAGTTCTTC. This encodes CASSSIWTSGRNEQFF.

The V gene is TRBV7-9, the J gene TRBJ2-1; 7 nucleotides match TRBD1. CDR3 size: 15 residues. Germline lookup yields CDR1 SEHNR and CDR2 FQNEAQ (reference sequence). V shed 5 bases and J 7 bases; nucleotides not matched to a gene: 11. The CDR3 DNA reads TGTGCCAGCAGCCCTGGACAGGTTTATCGGAATGAGCAGTTCTTC. Its translation: CASSPGQVYRNEQFF.

Of note for this clone: Other DNA sequences in the sample encode the same CDR3. The rearrangement joins TRBV4-1 to TRBJ2-5; D ambiguous. V lost 4 bases and J 5 bases, leaving 8 bases between the germline ends. Germline-derived CDR1 and CDR2 are MGHRA and YSYEKL. This CDR3 spans 12 amino acids. The CDR3 DNA is TGCGCCAGCAGCCCAAACCGGGAGACCCAGTACTTC. This codes for CASSPNRETQYF.

This clone was recorded a few times. The gene calls are TRBV6-5 and TRBJ2-5; tentative D call: TRBD1 (6 bases). The ends were cut back, 6 bases at V and 1 base at J, with 9 bases in the middle. This CDR3 is 13 amino acids long. Germline CDR1 is MNHEY and CDR2 is SVGAGI. This CDR3 is CASSWDTQETQYF. The CDR3 DNA reads as TGTGCCAGCAGCTGGGACACCCAAGAGACCCAGTACTTC.

The chain links TRBV7-2 to TRBJ1-2; a weak D match, TRBD1 (6 bases). With 2 bases removed from V and 8 bases from J, the gap between germline ends came to 18 bases. CDR1 and CDR2 (germline): SGHTA, FQGNSA. This CDR3 spans 15 amino acids. The CDR3 sequence is CASSLYTGQLEGYTF. CDR3 DNA: TGTGCCAGCAGCTTATACACAGGGCAACTTGAGGGCTACACCTTC.

The genes are TRBV4-1 and TRBJ2-7, with TRBD1 matching 11 bases. This CDR3 spans 16 amino acids. Germline V CDR1 and CDR2: MGHRA, YSYEKL. The ends lost 3 bases at V and 4 bases at J; junction bases unmatched: 8. CDR3 in amino acids: CASSHRTGGRRYEQYF. Here the CDR3 DNA reads TGCGCCAGCAGCCACCGGACAGGGGGCAGGAGGTACGAGCAGTACTTC.

The chain joins TRBV30 to TRBJ1-1; tentative D call: TRBD1 (6 bases). The CDR3 length is 14 residues. V lost 1 base, J lost 6 bases, and 15 bases lay in between. Germline V gene data show CDR1 as GTSNPN and CDR2 as SVGIG (reference sequence). The CDR3 here is CAWSGGTGWAEAFF. CDR3 nucleotides: TGTGCCTGGAGTGGAGGTACAGGGTGGGCTGAAGCTTTCTTT. Drawing the rest from reference TRBV30 and TRBJ1-1, the complete variable domain is SQTIHQWPATLVQPVGSPLSLECTVEGTSNPNLYWYRQAAGRGLQLLFYSVGIGQISSEVPQNLSASRPQDRQFILSSKKLLLSDSGFYLCAWSGGTGWAEAFFGQGTRLTVV.

The chain is built from TRBV19 and TRBJ1-3; maybe TRBD1 (5 bases). The CDR3 runs to 13 residues. V dropped 5 bases and J dropped 7 bases, with 12 bases sitting between them. Germline V gene data show CDR1 as LNHDA and CDR2 as SQIVND (reference sequence). The CDR3 protein is CASSLGRGNTIYF. The CDR3 nucleotides read TGTGCCAGTAGTCTTGGACGGGGGAACACCATATATTTT.

Only a few counts were recorded for this clone. The V gene is TRBV6-5, the J gene TRBJ1-6, with 7 nucleotides matching TRBD1. Trimming removed 6 bases from V and 6 bases from J; junction bases left unmatched: 5. Germline V gives CDR1 MNHEY, CDR2 SVGAGI. This CDR3 is built from 14 residues. The CDR3 loop reads CASRWDSSNSPLHF. As DNA, the CDR3 is TGTGCCAGCAGATGGGACAGTAGTAATTCACCCCTCCACTTT.

V gene TRBV7-9 combines with J gene TRBJ1-1, with 8 nucleotides matching TRBD1. CDR3 size: 16 residues. V lost 5 bases, J lost 1 base, and 9 bases stayed unmatched. Germline V gene data show CDR1 as SEHNR and CDR2 as FQNEAQ (reference sequence). This CDR3 is CASSPTFDRGNTEAFF. CDR3 in DNA: TGTGCCAGCAGCCCCACCTTTGACAGGGGGAACACTGAAGCTTTCTTT.

This sequence joins TRBV30 and TRBJ1-5; TRBD1 matches 7 bases. The V gene end was trimmed by 5 bases and the J gene end by 2 bases; junction bases not matched to a gene: 6. The CDR3 loop spans 14 amino acids. Germline V lookup: CDR1 GTSNPN, CDR2 SVGIG (reference sequence). CDR3 amino acids: CAWSPGGGNQPQHF. In DNA form, the CDR3 reads TGTGCCTGGTCCCCAGGGGGTGGCAATCAGCCCCAGCATTTT.

V gene TRBV7-2 combines with J gene TRBJ1-5, with TRBD1 as a possible D gene (5 bases). The V end lost 5 bases, the J end lost 4 bases, and 15 bases lay between the germline ends. Germline CDR1 reads SGHTA; CDR2 reads FQGNSA. The length of the CDR3 is 15 residues. The CDR3 is CASSKNSQDNQPQHF. CDR3 in DNA: TGTGCCAGCAGCAAAAATTCACAGGATAATCAGCCCCAGCATTTT.

The rearrangement links TRBV15 to TRBJ1-1, with D uncertain. V was cut by 0 bases and J by 6 bases, with 20 bases left in between. Germline V gene lookup returns CDR1 LNHNV and CDR2 YYDKDF (reference sequence). This CDR3 has 17 residues. The CDR3 is CATSRDPMLRAGSEAFF. The CDR3 DNA reads TGTGCCACCAGCAGAGATCCAATGTTGAGGGCCGGATCTGAAGCTTTCTTT. Full variable domain (missing parts from reference TRBV15 and TRBJ1-1): DAMVIQNPRYQVTQFGKPVTLSCSQTLNHNVMYWYQQKSSQAPKLLFHYYDKDFNNEADTPDNFQSRRPNTSFCFLDIRSPGLGDTAMYLCATSRDPMLRAGSEAFFGQGTRLTVV.